Shown below are 17 T cell receptor beta chains from a single sample sequenced in a study of T cell repertoires in cytomegalovirus infection. One entry per CDR3 protein results from TCRdb running MiXCR on the reads. Altogether more than 250,000 distinct CDR3 sequences are present, about 13% being singletons, with the ten largest covering around 8.1%. Sequenced material: PBMCs. These receptors were obtained from a human donor in good health (CMV status not recorded). Some clones in this sample may be carry-over from other donors' samples.

The rearrangement links TRBV20-1 to TRBJ2-5; D unclear. The V gene lost 8 bases and the J gene lost 2 bases, with 21 bases spanning the gap. Germline CDR1 reads DFQATT; CDR2 reads SNEGSKA (reference sequence). CDR3 size: 15 residues. The CDR3 spells CSFPGSGPTQETQYF. The CDR3 bases are TGCAGTTTCCCCGGTTCAGGACCAACTCAAGAGACCCAGTACTTC.

This clonotype was detected only a few times. In nucleotides, the CDR3 is TGCAGTGCAGATCGACAAGAGACCCAGTACTTC. Translated: CSADRQETQYF. The chain employs TRBV20-1 and TRBJ2-5; unclear D gene. This CDR3 contains 11 residues. CDR1 is DFQATT and CDR2 is SNEGSKA in the germline V gene (reference sequence). Trimming shortened V by 6 bases and J by 2 bases, and 7 bases separated the two germline ends.

This rearrangement joins TRBV3-1 to TRBJ1-2; TRBD1 matches at 9 bases. This CDR3 comprises 15 residues. V lost 6 bases, J lost 2 bases, and 7 bases stayed unmatched. Germline V lookup: CDR1 LGHDT, CDR2 YNNKEL (reference sequence). In DNA, the CDR3 is TGTGCCAGCAGTTCCGACAGGGGGAAAAACTATGGCTACACCTTC. Its translation: CASSSDRGKNYGYTF.

This clonotype has ten or more counts. The J gene is TRBJ2-1, the V gene TRBV7-9; 7 positions match TRBD2. Germline V lookup: CDR1 SEHNR, CDR2 FQNEAQ (reference sequence). This CDR3 region has 15 residues. V lost 3 bases and J lost 1; bases outside the gene matches: 3. Here the CDR3 DNA reads TGTGCCAGCAGCTTTGCGGGAGCGTCCTACAATGAGCAGTTCTTC. Translation gives CASSFAGASYNEQFF.

This clonotype was seen at least ten times. J is TRBJ2-4 and V is TRBV28; unclear D gene. There are 12 residues in the CDR3. Germline values: CDR1 MDHEN, CDR2 SYDVKM. V gave up 10 bases and J gave up 1 base, with 8 bases separating them. The CDR3 is CATDTAKNIQYF. DNA of the CDR3: TGTGCCACCGACACTGCCAAAAACATTCAGTACTTC.

The sample holds a few counts of this clonotype. V and J are TRBV12-3 or TRBV12-4 and TRBJ1-3; the D is unclear. The V end lost 6 bases, the J end lost 6 bases, and 15 bases lay between the germline ends. This CDR3 has 14 amino acids. CDR3 bases: TGTGCCAGCAGGAAAGGCATCTCCCAAAACACCATATATTTT. Encoded protein: CASRKGISQNTIYF.

This clonotype has more than one count but fewer than ten. The gene calls are TRBV27 and TRBJ2-7; D assignment may be TRBD1 or TRBD2 (5 bases each). Per germline, CDR1 MNHEY and CDR2 SMNVEV (reference sequence). The V end lost 5 bases, the J end lost 0 bases, and 20 bases lay between the germline ends. The CDR3 runs 17 residues. The CDR3 here is CASSVVRGPNPSYEQYF. The CDR3 DNA sequence: TGTGCCAGCAGTGTGGTTCGGGGACCTAACCCCTCCTACGAGCAGTACTTC.

This clonotype was picked up many times. V gene TRBV7-6 combines with J gene TRBJ2-1; D is perhaps TRBD1 (5 bases). V dropped 2 bases and J dropped 7 bases, with 15 bases sitting between them. Looked up from germline, CDR1 is SGHVS and CDR2 is FNYEAQ. This CDR3 is built from 15 residues. Here the CDR3 DNA reads TGTGCCAGCAGCTTATTGACTGTACAGGCTAATGAGCAGTTCTTC. Translation gives CASSLLTVQANEQFF.

This clonotype appeared many times. The genes are TRBV11-3 and TRBJ2-7, with a possible D match to TRBD1 (5 bases). The V end was cut by 2 bases, the J end by 7 bases, with 6 bases between. Germline CDR1 and CDR2: SGHNT and YENEEA. CDR3 length: 11 residues. CDR3 residues: CASSLKGEQYF. DNA for the CDR3: TGTGCCAGCAGCTTAAAGGGGGAGCAGTACTTC.

There are many counts of this clonotype. This sequence joins TRBV7-2 and TRBJ2-3; D uncertain. Trimming took 3 bases from V and 4 from J, leaving 8 bases between them. The CDR3 loop spans 13 amino acids. Germline CDR1 SGHTA, CDR2 FQGNSA. DNA of the CDR3: TGTGCCAGCAGCTTTGGTATTGCAGATACGCAGTATTTT. Encoded protein: CASSFGIADTQYF.

The chain recombines TRBV19 with TRBJ1-2; D gene unclear. The CDR3 sequence is 13 residues long. Germline values: CDR1 LNHDA, CDR2 SQIVND (reference sequence). V was trimmed by 7 bases and J by 2 bases, leaving 11 bases between them. The CDR3 here is CASTAGLNYGYTF. The CDR3 bases are TGTGCCAGTACGGCAGGCCTCAACTATGGCTACACCTTC. The variable domain in full, completed from reference TRBV19 and TRBJ1-2, reads DGGITQSPKYLFRKEGQNVTLSCEQNLNHDAMYWYRQDPGQGLRLIYYSQIVNDFQKGDIAEGYSVSREKKESFPLTVTSAQKNPTAFYLCASTAGLNYGYTFGSGTRLTVV.

This clonotype showed up many times. The chain combines TRBV7-2 with TRBJ2-3; TRBD2 matches at 9 bases. This CDR3 is 16 amino acids long. Per the germline V gene, CDR1 is SGHTA and CDR2 is FQGNSA. With V trimmed by 7 bases and J by 5 bases, 13 bases remained unmatched. The DNA of the CDR3 is TGTGCCAGCAACCACGGGACTAGCAGTTTACGAGATACGCAGTATTTT. It specifies CASNHGTSSLRDTQYF.

This clonotype turned up a few times. This chain connects TRBV5-1 to TRBJ1-2; D unclear. V lost 4 bases and J lost 1, with 8 bases in between. Germline lookup yields CDR1 SGHRS and CDR2 YFSETQ. The CDR3 is 13 amino acids. The CDR3 loop reads CASSLTDNYGYTF. CDR3 sequence (DNA): TGCGCCAGCAGCCTAACAGATAACTATGGCTACACCTTC. Looking up the rest from reference TRBV5-1 and TRBJ1-2 gives the full variable domain: KAGVTQTPRYLIKTRGQQVTLSCSPISGHRSVSWYQQTPGQGLQFLFEYFSETQRNKGNFPGRFSGRQFSNSRSEMNVSTLELGDSALYLCASSLTDNYGYTFGSGTRLTVV.

Note on this clonotype: Relative to the germline gene, one junction end is altered; a read error may explain this. This chain links TRBV6-1 with TRBJ2-3; D is perhaps TRBD1 (6 bases). CDR1 and CDR2 (germline): MNHNS, SASEGT. The CDR3 consists of 16 residues. CDR3 DNA: TGTGCCAGCAGTTTAACAAGGGACACTTCCACAGATACGCTGTATTTT. This encodes CASSLTRDTSTDTLYF.

This clonotype occurred a few times. This chain connects TRBV28 to TRBJ1-2, with 12 bases aligning to TRBD1. CDR3 length equals 16 residues. With V trimmed by 6 bases and J by 7 bases, 12 bases remained unmatched. Per the germline V gene, CDR1 is MDHEN and CDR2 is SYDVKM. The CDR3 DNA follows: TGTGCCAGCAGACGAGCCGGGACAGGGGGCGGCTTTGGCTACACCTTC. It translates to CASRRAGTGGGFGYTF.

The sample holds many counts of this clonotype. This sequence joins TRBV28 and TRBJ2-7; D is perhaps TRBD2 (6 bases). Trimming removed 8 bases at V and 4 bases at J, with 15 bases between. This CDR3 contains 13 residues. Germline-derived CDR1 and CDR2 are MDHEN and SYDVKM. Here the CDR3 DNA reads TGTGCCAGCCGAATGGGAGGAGTTTACGAGCAGTACTTC. This gives the protein CASRMGGVYEQYF.

This clonotype was seen ten or more times. The V gene is TRBV11-2, the J gene TRBJ2-1; D possibly corresponds to TRBD2 (6 bases). Germline CDR1 is SGHAT and CDR2 is FQNNGV. The CDR3 is 15 amino acids. The germline V and J ends were trimmed by 5 bases and 6 bases, with 17 bases remaining between them. CDR3 sequence reads: CASSQMGEAANEQFF. In DNA form, the CDR3 reads TGTGCCAGCAGCCAGATGGGGGAGGCTGCCAATGAGCAGTTCTTC.